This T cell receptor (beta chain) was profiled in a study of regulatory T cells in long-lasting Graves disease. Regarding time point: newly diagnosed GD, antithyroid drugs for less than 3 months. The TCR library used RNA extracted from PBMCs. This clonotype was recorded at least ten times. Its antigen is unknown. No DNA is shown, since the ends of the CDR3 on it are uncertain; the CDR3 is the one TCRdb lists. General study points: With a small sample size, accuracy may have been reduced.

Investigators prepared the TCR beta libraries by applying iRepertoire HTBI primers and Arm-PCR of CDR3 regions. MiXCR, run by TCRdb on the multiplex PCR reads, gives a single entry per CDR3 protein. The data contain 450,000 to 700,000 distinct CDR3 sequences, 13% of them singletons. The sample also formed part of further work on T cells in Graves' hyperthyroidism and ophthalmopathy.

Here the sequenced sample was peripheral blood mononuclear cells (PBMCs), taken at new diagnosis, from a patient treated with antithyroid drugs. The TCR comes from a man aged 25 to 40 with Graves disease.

Here the CDR3 reads CASILGVEETQYF. The chain links TRBV2 to TRBJ2-5; no DNA check was done on the table's D call, TRBD1. Including both end residues, the CDR3 is 13 amino acids long. Germline CDR1 is SNHLY and CDR2 is FYNNEI.